The clone carrying this TCR beta chain was detected a few times. Method: immunoSEQ multiplex PCR; TCRdb's copy keeps in-frame clones and lacks some. The sample includes fewer than 110,000 clones, around 90% of them seen just once. The data derive from a study of T cell changes during pregnancy in multiple sclerosis. The receptor was isolated from a female donor in good health, enrolled as a control in a pregnancy study. The input for sequencing was peripheral blood, taken in the third trimester of pregnancy.

Here the CDR3 DNA reads TGTGCCAGCAGGTTGGCATCAGCAACTAATGAAAAACTGTTTTTT. It encodes CASRLASATNEKLFF. The chain employs TRBV27 and TRBJ1-4, with D unresolved. V dropped 6 bases and J dropped 0 bases, with 11 bases sitting between them. This CDR3 contains 15 residues. CDR1 MNHEY and CDR2 SMNVEV come from the germline V gene (reference sequence).